The TCR beta chain described here comes from a study of human T cells and chemical hapten exposure (dated by TCRdb to about 2021). The study in broad terms: For sensitization, 2% DPC in acetone was applied to a 2 cm by 2 cm area of upper inner arm skin. Throughout the approximately 23-week study period, patients were also given weekly therapeutic DPC doses on the scalp. Patch testing on the upper back used Finn chambers containing 0.01% DPC, with scoring done after 6 days according to International Contact Dermatitis Research Group standards. The patient cohort, mostly female, included alopecia areata with under or over 50% scalp involvement, alopecia totalis and alopecia universalis. Libraries were pooled for sequencing, and per-sample TCR yields varied mainly because of small differences in library volumes within the pool. The study tracked peripheral blood TCR repertoire changes in vivo during primary and secondary sensitization to the hapten diphenylcyclopropenone (DPC) in alopecia patients. Blood was sampled from patients pre-sensitization (week 0) and at 2, 6 and about 24 weeks after DPC sensitization. For TCR sequencing, blood came from twenty-nine alopecia patients at anywhere from one to four time points (pre-sensitization, 2, 6 and 24 weeks).

General conclusions and limits of the study: Repeated subsampling changed both the strength of the expansion versus patch-test correlation and the threshold at which the correlation became significant. Compared with pre-sensitization or healthy control sets, expanded TCRs formed significantly more large CDR3 similarity clusters, which is consistent with antigen-driven responses. Because all patients had alopecia, a presumed autoimmune disease, the immune response of the patients might differ from that of healthy individuals. The number of PT1 expanded TCRs positively correlated with patch test score, significant at thresholds 8, 16 and 32 but not 4. DPC sensitization did not change the number of TCRs with a frequency above 1 in 1000, and there was no evidence of changes in global repertoire structure.

The sample's time point label, decoded: patch test 1, 2 weeks after DPC sensitization. The treatment or condition label on this specimen signifies: therapeutic diphenylcyclopropenone sensitization with weekly scalp DPC. At every patch-test visit, the blood draw took place before the patch test was put on. To be eligible, patients had to be aged 18 to 70, diagnosed with alopecia and judged suitable for DPC therapy, while pregnant patients were excluded. Unfractionated whole blood was collected in Tempus Blood RNA tubes, and total RNA was extracted from that blood. On this clonotype itself: Its target antigen remains unknown. Within one base of it there is no much larger clone, and no base qualities were kept.

The CDR3 spans 13 residues, from the cysteine through the phenylalanine. CDR3 DNA only is kept here, 39 bases in frame from base 1. CDR1 DFQATT and CDR2 SNEGSKA were looked up in the germline V gene (reference sequence). V lost 6 bases and J lost 2 bases, and the count of bases not matched to a germline gene is 4. The library was built by means of RACE. Sequencing instrument: NextSeq 500. During library preparation, unique molecular identifiers were attached to individual cDNA molecules so that TCRs could be counted quantitatively and reproducibly. From each blood RNA sample, both TCR alpha and TCR beta chains were sequenced. Turning to the authors' computational methods: A median of around 100,000 TCRs per sample was observed, with a range of about 20,000 to 690,600. V, J and CDR3 annotation of the TCR reads was carried out using the Decombinator software suite. For PS versus PT1 abundance plots, all samples were subsampled to the same number of TCRs (28,000). Expanded TCRs were defined as absent before sensitization and observed at least eight times at the 2-week time point. The public reads were reprocessed in TCRdb via fastp at Q25 and MiXCR, keeping in-frame beta chains. Each entry merges the rows of one CDR3 protein and shows their most common DNA and genes. It is TCRdb's table, rather than the study itself, that gives the V and J calls and clone size. The sample includes about 110,000 distinct CDR3 sequences, with 11% observed a single time. Together, the top ten hold around 3.4% of the sample.

Recombination connected TRBV20-1 to TRBJ2-7; TRBD1 lines up with 10 middle nucleotides. Sequenced here: whole blood, sampled in connection with sensitization to the hapten diphenylcyclopropenone (DPC). The TCR originated in a woman aged 40 to 50 with alopecia areata. Some clones in this sample may be carry-over from other donors' samples. The sequenced DNA is TGCAGTGCGGCCGGGACAGGGGCCTACGAGCAGTACTTC. This encodes CSAAGTGAYEQYF.